This TCR beta chain comes out of a study of cytomegalovirus exposure and HLA in healthy donors. At the level of the study: A previous analysis identified 100 million or so unique TCR beta sequences derived from about 180 million T cells. Of 300 to 500 genotyped donors, about 80% grouped in the Caucasian-associated ancestry cluster.

Researchers ran the PCR with 60 Vbeta and 13 Jbeta primers. Clones were read by immunoSEQ multiplex PCR, and TCRdb kept only the in-frame ones, dropping some. The repertoire consists of under 150,000 clones, with 78% occurring once and the leading ten covering 2.5% to 3.5%. As regards this clone: Its antigen is currently unknown.

Notes on the study in general: As a later analysis showed, several of the most significant clusters appeared to be linked to common viral pathogens.

This CDR3 is built from 13 residues. Trimming stripped 4 bases from V and 1 base from J, with 8 bases between. Germline V lookup: CDR1 SGHKS, CDR2 YYEKEE (reference sequence). Sequencing used PBMCs. The J gene is TRBJ1-1, the V gene TRBV5-5; D gene uncertain. The clonotype originates from a male donor in good health and CMV-seronegative. CDR3 loop: CASSRRGNTEAFF. DNA of the CDR3: TGTGCCAGCAGCCGGCGCGGGAACACTGAAGCTTTCTTT.